This T cell receptor beta chain emerged from a study of early T cells in non-severe SARS-CoV-2 infection. About the study: The authors sequenced bulk RNA from unsorted whole blood, leaving chains unpaired.

Many counts were recorded for this clonotype. Its antigen remains unidentified. Individual cDNA molecules received unique molecular identifiers. TCRdb fed the 5' RACE reads into MiXCR, producing one record per CDR3 protein. The repertoire consists of about 60,000 distinct CDR3 sequences, with around 12% occurring once and the leading ten covering about 5%. Study findings and constraints: Sequences matched to VDJdb favored anti-spike CD8 responses, while private and CD4 specificities were missed.

V was cut by 6 bases and J by 4 bases, with 18 bases left in between. Germline values: CDR1 MGHDK, CDR2 SYGVNS. The CDR3 is 16 residues long. V and J are TRBV25-1 and TRBJ2-2, with a weak D call TRBD1 (5 bases). The receptor was isolated from an adult who was a healthcare worker with PCR-confirmed SARS-CoV-2 infection or an uninfected control (not recorded which). The sequencing sample was made of whole blood. The CDR3 sequence is CASSVHQGLGTGELFF. For the CDR3, the DNA is TGTGCCAGCAGCGTACATCAGGGTCTTGGCACCGGGGAGCTGTTTTTT.